The 16 T cell receptor beta chains below all came from one sample that was sequenced in a study of T cell responses to AZD1222 COVID-19 vaccine. Generated by immunoSEQ multiplex PCR, the TCRdb table keeps only in-frame clones and is missing some. Here the sample spans roughly 150,000 clones, more than 75% being singletons. The specimen was peripheral blood, collected on day 0 of AZD1222 vaccination. The receptors were sampled from an adult in good health.

The chain couples TRBV3-1 (or the pseudogene TRBV3-2) to TRBJ1-3, with D perhaps matching TRBD1 (5 bases). V lost 0 bases and J 7 bases, leaving 13 bases between the germline ends. The CDR3 covers 15 residues. CDR1 is LGHDT and CDR2 is YNNKEL in the germline V gene (reference sequence). CDR3 sequence: CASSQEGRGVNTIYF. The CDR3 region has the DNA TGTGCCAGCAGCCAAGAGGGCCGGGGGGTGAACACCATATATTTT.

The V and J genes are TRBV15 and TRBJ1-4; TRBD1 is a possible D gene (6 bases). The V gene lost 5 bases and the J gene lost 4 bases, with 17 bases spanning the gap. CDR1 is LNHNV, CDR2 YYDKDF, per germline (reference sequence). There are 16 residues in the CDR3. CDR3 sequence reads: CATSPPRGGLNEKLFF. In DNA form, the CDR3 reads TGTGCCACCAGCCCCCCTAGGGGGGGCCTTAATGAAAAACTGTTTTTT.

The V gene is TRBV28, the J gene TRBJ1-2; a possible D gene is TRBD1 (6 bases). The CDR3 totals 15 residues. Trimming took 5 bases from V and 0 from J, leaving 13 bases between them. Germline CDR1 reads MDHEN; CDR2 reads SYDVKM. CDR3 residues: CASSRTGSPNYGYTF. Here the CDR3 DNA reads TGTGCCAGCAGTCGCACAGGGAGTCCTAACTATGGCTACACCTTC.

The chain uses TRBV5-1 and TRBJ1-5; D is unclear. With 0 bases removed from V and 0 bases from J, the gap between germline ends came to 10 bases. CDR3 length: 16 residues. The V gene's germline CDR1 is SGHRS and CDR2 YFSETQ. This CDR3 is CASSLVPGNSNQPQHF. CDR3 sequence (DNA): TGCGCCAGCAGCTTGGTCCCAGGAAATAGCAATCAGCCCCAGCATTTT.

This clone appeared once. The DNA of the CDR3 is TGTGCCAGCAGTTTAAAGAGGACAGGGGATAATTCACCCCTCCACTTT. Translated: CASSLKRTGDNSPLHF. V usage is TRBV28 and J usage is TRBJ1-6, with 9 bases lining up with TRBD1. Germline V gene lookup returns CDR1 MDHEN and CDR2 SYDVKM. The CDR3 has 16 amino acids. Trimming at V came to 2 bases and at J to 5 bases, leaving 4 bases not matched to a gene.

The rearrangement uses TRBV6-5 and TRBJ2-7; D unclear. Germline-derived CDR1 and CDR2 are MNHEY and SVGAGI. V gave up 5 bases and J gave up 6 bases, with 14 bases separating them. The CDR3 covers 13 residues. The CDR3 is CASSPVIGSEQYF. CDR3 in DNA: TGTGCCAGCAGTCCCGTTATAGGGTCCGAGCAGTACTTC.

The rearrangement joins TRBV28 to TRBJ1-2, with 9 nucleotides matching TRBD1. The CDR3 consists of 15 residues. Germline assignment: CDR1 MDHEN and CDR2 SYDVKM. V lost 3 bases, J lost 5 bases, and 7 bases stayed unmatched. This CDR3 is CASSFPTGQGYGYTF. The DNA for the CDR3 is TGTGCCAGCAGTTTTCCGACGGGACAGGGTTATGGCTACACCTTC.

In its sample, this clone was seen once. Other DNA sequences in this specimen translate into the identical CDR3. V is TRBV28 and J is TRBJ2-5; D remains unclear. V was shortened by 2 bases and J by 2 bases, with 9 bases between the two germline ends. Germline CDR1 and CDR2: MDHEN and SYDVKM. The CDR3 runs 14 residues. In nucleotides, the CDR3 is TGTGCCAGCAGTTTAGGCGGCCGGCAAGAGACCCAGTACTTC. Translation gives CASSLGGRQETQYF.

This chain links TRBV5-1 with TRBJ2-2; D uncertain. Germline CDR1 is SGHRS and CDR2 is YFSETQ. Deletions cut 5 bases from V and 1 base from J, with 9 bases between. The CDR3 contains 14 residues. CDR3 nucleotide sequence: TGCGCCAGCAGTTTCCACGGGAACACCGGGGAGCTGTTTTTT. Protein product: CASSFHGNTGELFF.

On this clone: This same CDR3 is encoded by further DNA sequences in the sample. J is TRBJ1-1 and V is TRBV19; possibly TRBD1 for D (5 bases). CDR1 is LNHDA, CDR2 SQIVND, per germline (reference sequence). The CDR3 has 14 residues. V was trimmed by 3 bases and J by 1 base, leaving 9 bases between them. CDR3 in DNA: TGTGCCAGTAGTATTCAGGGAGCGAACACTGAAGCTTTCTTT. Encoded protein: CASSIQGANTEAFF.

This clone was observed once. The chain joins TRBV19 to TRBJ2-7, with D possibly being TRBD1 (5 bases). This CDR3 is 14 amino acids long. V dropped 5 bases and J dropped 0 bases, with 11 bases sitting between them. Per the germline V gene, CDR1 is LNHDA and CDR2 is SQIVND (reference sequence). The chain's CDR3 is CASSPTTDSYEQYF. The DNA of the CDR3 is TGTGCCAGTAGTCCGACGACAGACTCCTACGAGCAGTACTTC.

The rearrangement links TRBV5-4 to TRBJ2-6; D not certain. Looked up from germline, CDR1 is SGHNT and CDR2 is YYREEE (reference sequence). V was cut by 0 bases and J by 0 bases, with 13 bases left in between. There are 18 residues in the CDR3. Written as DNA, the CDR3 is TGTGCCAGCAGCTTGGGGGCAGGCCCGAGCTCTGGGGCCAACGTCCTGACTTTC. Protein sequence: CASSLGAGPSSGANVLTF.

This CDR3 reads CASSPQSNSPLHF. DNA for the CDR3: TGTGCCAGCAGCCCCCAGTCAAATTCACCCCTCCACTTT. The chain joins TRBV9 to TRBJ1-6; no clear D. CDR3 length equals 13 residues. The V gene lost 4 bases and the J gene lost 7 bases, with 9 bases spanning the gap. The germline V gene has CDR1 SGDLS and CDR2 YYNGEE.

The sample holds a few counts of this clone. The chain combines TRBV10-3 with TRBJ1-1, with a weak D call TRBD1 (5 bases). Per germline, CDR1 ENHRY and CDR2 SYGVKD. Between the trimmed V and J ends, which lost 10 bases and 2 bases, there was a span of 32 bases. The CDR3 spans 19 residues. The DNA of the CDR3 is TGTGCCACCATTTCCCCAGCCTCGTTAAAAACAGGACAAAACACTGAAGCTTTCTTT. Translating it yields CATISPASLKTGQNTEAFF.

This clone was picked up a small number of times. The chain couples TRBV3-1 (or the pseudogene TRBV3-2) to TRBJ1-1; possible D gene TRBD1, 6 bases. V was clipped by 2 bases and J by 1 base, with 14 bases between them. Germline V CDR1 and CDR2: LGHDT, YNNKEL (reference sequence). This CDR3 is 16 amino acids long. For the CDR3, the DNA is TGTGCCAGCAGCCAACATACTCAGACAGGGAACACTGAAGCTTTCTTT. Protein sequence: CASSQHTQTGNTEAFF.

The V call is TRBV18, the J call TRBJ2-5; 8 positions agree with TRBD2. From germline, CDR1 is KGHSH and CDR2 LQKENI. CDR3 length: 15 residues. V lost 5 bases to trimming and J lost 3 bases; unmatched junction nucleotides: 8. The CDR3 spells CASSGRTSIEETQYF. In DNA, the CDR3 is TGTGCCAGCTCAGGGAGGACTAGCATAGAAGAGACCCAGTACTTC.